The 2 T cell receptor beta chains below come from one sample, sequenced in a study of blood T cell repertoires in COVID-19. Profiling relied on immunoSEQ multiplex PCR, and the TCRdb table lists in-frame clones only, not all of them. The sample holds 200,000 to 300,000 clones; roughly 80% are singletons and the top ten take 4% to 5%. The sample taken for sequencing was peripheral blood. The receptors were sampled from a man aged 55 to 70 with acute or convalescent COVID-19.

V usage is TRBV30 and J usage is TRBJ1-5; 7 bases are shared with TRBD1. The CDR3 consists of 13 residues. V shed 5 bases, J shed 4 bases, and the junction held 5 bases outside the gene matches. Looked up from germline, CDR1 is GTSNPN and CDR2 is SVGIG (reference sequence). The CDR3 loop reads CAWGEGANQPQHF. For the CDR3, the DNA is TGTGCCTGGGGGGAGGGGGCGAATCAGCCCCAGCATTTT.

The rearrangement uses TRBV6-5 and TRBJ2-3; a possible D gene is TRBD1 (6 bases). Germline V gene sequence: CDR1 MNHEY, CDR2 SVGAGI. CDR3 length: 16 residues. V was cut by 0 bases and J by 3 bases, with 13 bases left in between. The CDR3 sequence: CASSYSAGARTDTQYF. DNA of the CDR3: TGTGCCAGCAGTTACTCTGCAGGGGCGCGTACAGATACGCAGTATTTT.